The 16 T cell receptor beta chains reported below all come from one sample, sequenced in a study of T cells after posttransplantation cyclophosphamide. Clones were read by immunoSEQ multiplex PCR, and TCRdb kept only the in-frame ones, dropping some. Altogether 3,500 or so clones are present, about four fifths being singletons, with the ten largest covering 8.8%. Busulfan-fludarabine conditioning, marrow transplant, and cyclophosphamide on days +3 and +4 were administered. Source: PBMCs, taken around 6 months after allogeneic stem cell transplant with posttransplant cyclophosphamide. The source of these receptors is a male patient between 60 and 69 years old who received an allogeneic stem cell transplant from a related donor and was CMV-positive. Some T cells may trace back to the graft donor.

This chain uses TRBV5-4 with TRBJ2-6; D is undetermined. V was shortened by 0 bases and J by 4 bases, with 8 bases between the two germline ends. Per the germline V gene, CDR1 is SGHNT and CDR2 is YYREEE (reference sequence). CDR3 length equals 15 residues. The CDR3 coding sequence is TGTGCCAGCAGCTTGGAACTGGTAGGGGCCAACGTCCTGACTTTC. Its protein is CASSLELVGANVLTF.

The rearrangement uses TRBV4-2 and TRBJ2-3; TRBD2 matches at 9 bases. The germline CDR1 and CDR2 sequences are LGHNA and YNFKEQ. V lost 3 bases and J lost 0; bases outside the gene matches: 4. There are 16 residues in the CDR3. The CDR3 sequence: CASSHRLAASTDTQYF. The CDR3 DNA reads as TGTGCCAGCAGCCACAGACTAGCGGCAAGCACAGATACGCAGTATTTT.

This clone was found a few times. V usage is TRBV28 and J usage is TRBJ2-4; 8 nucleotides match TRBD2. The CDR3 has 15 residues. Losses at the gene ends were 1 base for V and 8 bases for J; bases not matched to a gene: 7. CDR1 and CDR2 from the germline V gene are MDHEN and SYDVKM. The CDR3 sequence: CASSLLAGRIDIQYF. CDR3 coding DNA: TGTGCCAGCAGTTTATTAGCGGGGAGGATTGACATTCAGTACTTC.

This chain links TRBV30 with TRBJ2-3; TRBD2 matches at 9 bases. In germline, CDR1 is GTSNPN, CDR2 SVGIG (reference sequence). The CDR3 has 19 amino acids. With 4 bases clipped from V and 0 bases from J, the junction kept 17 bases outside the gene matches. The CDR3 loop is CAWKSAASGDPPSTDTQYF. In DNA form, the CDR3 reads TGTGCCTGGAAGAGCGCGGCTAGCGGGGACCCTCCTAGCACAGATACGCAGTATTTT.

This clone has just one count. The chain is built from TRBV28 and TRBJ2-5, with D perhaps TRBD2 (5 bases). This CDR3 is built from 13 residues. The germline gives CDR1 MDHEN, CDR2 SYDVKM. V lost 9 bases and J lost 5, with 16 bases in between. CDR3 sequence reads: CASLRENWETQYF. Here the CDR3 DNA reads TGTGCCAGTTTGAGGGAGAACTGGGAGACCCAGTACTTC.

In this sample, this clone turned up once. The V call is TRBV6-5, the J call TRBJ1-2; 8 positions agree with TRBD1. V shed 0 bases, J shed 4 bases, and the junction held 4 bases outside the gene matches. This CDR3 has 15 amino acids. CDR1 MNHEY and CDR2 SVGAGI come from the germline V gene. CDR3 sequence: CASSYSQGGIYGYTF. The DNA of the CDR3 is TGTGCCAGCAGTTACTCACAGGGGGGAATCTATGGCTACACCTTC.

CDR3 amino acids: CASSPLAGGITYNEQFF. The CDR3 nucleotides are TGCGCCAGCAGCCCGCTAGCGGGAGGAATCACTTACAATGAGCAGTTCTTC. This rearrangement joins TRBV4-1 to TRBJ2-1, with TRBD2 matching 11 bases. CDR3 length: 17 residues. V lost 4 bases to trimming and J lost 4 bases; unmatched junction nucleotides: 9. The germline CDR1 and CDR2 sequences are MGHRA and YSYEKL.

This chain links TRBV7-2 with TRBJ2-3; D possibly corresponds to TRBD1 (5 bases). The CDR3 is made up of 14 amino acids. Deletions cut 5 bases from V and 8 bases from J, with 17 bases between. Germline V lookup: CDR1 SGHTA, CDR2 FQGNSA. The CDR3 is CASSPTAFYSTQYF. CDR3 DNA: TGTGCCAGCAGCCCGACAGCCTTTTATAGTACGCAGTATTTT.

The chain couples TRBV28 to TRBJ1-3; 8 nucleotides line up with TRBD1. The CDR3 is 15 residues long. From germline, CDR1 is MDHEN and CDR2 SYDVKM. The junction had 7 bases not matched to a gene; V was cut back by 5 bases and J by 4 bases. The CDR3 nucleotides are TGTGCCAGCAGTCCCATAGACAGGGGAGGAAACACCATATATTTT. It specifies CASSPIDRGGNTIYF.

The chain combines TRBV6-5 with TRBJ2-5; D is perhaps TRBD2 (5 bases). With 2 bases removed from V and 5 bases from J, the gap between germline ends came to 9 bases. This CDR3 region has 13 residues. Germline-derived CDR1 and CDR2 are MNHEY and SVGAGI. Here the CDR3 reads CASSYGAEETQYF. Written as DNA, the CDR3 is TGTGCCAGCAGTTACGGAGCGGAGGAGACCCAGTACTTC.

The sample holds a few counts of this clone. As DNA, the CDR3 is TGTGCCAGCAGTTTATCCCCAGCAGGGAATCAGCCCCAGCATTTT. Amino acids: CASSLSPAGNQPQHF. V gene TRBV28 combines with J gene TRBJ1-5, with TRBD1 as a possible D gene (5 bases). V lost 1 base and J 4 bases, leaving 11 bases between the germline ends. The CDR3 is 15 residues long. The germline gives CDR1 MDHEN, CDR2 SYDVKM.

This chain uses TRBV7-9 with TRBJ2-1, with a weak D call TRBD2 (6 bases). From germline, CDR1 is SEHNR and CDR2 FQNEAQ (reference sequence). Trimming took off 5 bases at V and 4 bases at J, with 6 bases between the two ends. CDR3 length: 12 residues. CDR3 in DNA: TGTGCCAGCAGCGGGGGGTACAATGAGCAGTTCTTC. Its protein product is CASSGGYNEQFF.

This clone was counted between two and nine times. V and J are TRBV28 and TRBJ1-6, with TRBD1 identical over 9 bases. Trimming took 4 bases from V and 10 from J; bases not matched to a gene: 2. In germline, CDR1 is MDHEN, CDR2 SYDVKM. The CDR3 is made up of 13 amino acids. The CDR3: CASSWTGESPLHF. CDR3 coding DNA: TGTGCCAGCAGTTGGACAGGGGAGTCACCCCTCCACTTT.

This rearrangement joins TRBV4-2 to TRBJ2-5, with 9 bases aligning to TRBD1. The germline CDR1 and CDR2 sequences are LGHNA and YNFKEQ. J gave up 5 bases and V 6 bases, and 10 bases lay outside the gene matches. There are 15 residues in the CDR3. CDR3 amino acids: CASSPGTGTLETQYF. The CDR3 DNA is TGTGCCAGCAGTCCCGGGACAGGGACTCTGGAGACCCAGTACTTC.

The chain employs TRBV29-1 and TRBJ1-5, with D possibly being TRBD1 (5 bases). V was pared by 4 bases and J by 3 bases, with 7 bases between. This CDR3 is 12 amino acids long. Germline V gene sequence: CDR1 SQVTM, CDR2 ANQGSEA. CDR3 region: CSVGQHNQPQHF. The CDR3 DNA reads as TGCAGCGTTGGACAGCACAATCAGCCCCAGCATTTT.

This chain uses TRBV30 with TRBJ2-2; 16 nucleotides agree with TRBD2. The V segment lost 2 bases and the J segment 5 bases; nucleotides outside the gene matches: 8. This CDR3 is 18 amino acids long. The germline gives CDR1 GTSNPN, CDR2 SVGIG (reference sequence). Here the CDR3 reads CAWSNPGLAGGETGELFF. The CDR3, as DNA: TGTGCCTGGAGTAATCCGGGACTAGCGGGAGGGGAGACCGGGGAGCTGTTTTTT.